This T cell receptor beta chain was recorded in a study of T cell repertoires in cytomegalovirus infection. Study in general: Evidence of both CMV infection and a matching HLA type came from public TCR beta signatures.

In regard to this clonotype: Its antigen is currently unknown.

TCRdb re-derived calls from the reads in MiXCR, one entry per CDR3 protein. Among roughly 87,000 distinct CDR3 sequences listed, 25% to 30% were seen once. The V gene's germline CDR1 is MNHEY and CDR2 SMNVEV (reference sequence). V lost 8 bases, J lost 7 bases, and 16 bases stayed unmatched. There are 16 residues in the CDR3. This TCR was sampled from a human donor in good health (CMV status not recorded). Some clones in this sample may be carry-over from other donors' samples. The sequences come from CD8+ T cells from cultured PBMCs, collected from culture after CMV antigen stimulation. This rearrangement joins TRBV27 to TRBJ2-7; the match to TRBD1 covers 11 bases. CDR3 protein: CASWRGAGQGAGEQYF. The CDR3 nucleotides read TGTGCCAGCTGGCGGGGGGCCGGACAGGGGGCCGGGGAGCAGTACTTC.